This TCR beta chain was sequenced in a study of shared clonotypes between healthy human individuals. Each replicate PCR on the sorted subsets used 150 to 200 ng DNA (around 31,000 T cell genomes). The protocol was immunoSEQ multiplex PCR, while the TCRdb copy is restricted to in-frame clones and leaves out a portion. The profile shows a few million clones, over 85% of them singletons. V was cut by 8 bases and J by 7 bases, with 21 bases left in between. Germline V CDR1 and CDR2: GTSNPN, SVGIG (reference sequence). This CDR3 is 14 amino acids long. Naivety among CD8 cells was defined by CD45RO negativity and positive CCR7 selection, thereby excluding terminally differentiated effector memory CD45RA+ cells.

Sequencing used naive CD8+ T cells from PBMCs. The rearrangement joins TRBV30 to TRBJ2-1; D could derive from TRBD1 or TRBD2 (5 bases each). This TCR came from a man aged 18 to 29 in good health. Some clones in this sample may be carry-over from other donors' samples. This CDR3 is CAGGEQVPWNEQFF. In nucleotides, the CDR3 is TGTGCCGGGGGAGAACAGGTACCCTGGAATGAGCAGTTCTTC.